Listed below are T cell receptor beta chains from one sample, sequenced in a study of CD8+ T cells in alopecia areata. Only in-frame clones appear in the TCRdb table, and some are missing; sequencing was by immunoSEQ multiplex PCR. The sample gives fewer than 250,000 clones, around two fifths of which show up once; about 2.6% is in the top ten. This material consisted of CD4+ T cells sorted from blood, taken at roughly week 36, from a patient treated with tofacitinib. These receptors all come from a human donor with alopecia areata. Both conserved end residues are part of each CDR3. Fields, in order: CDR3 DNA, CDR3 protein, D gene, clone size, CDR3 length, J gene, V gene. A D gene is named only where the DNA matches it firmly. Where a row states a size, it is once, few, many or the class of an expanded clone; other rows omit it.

CDR3nt: TGCGCCAGCAGCCAAGGCCGGGGACTAGCGGGAGTCGATACGCAGTATTTT
CDR3aa: CASSQGRGLAGVDTQYF
d_gene: TRBD2
abundance: .
len: 17
j_gene: TRBJ2-3
v_gene: TRBV4-1

CDR3nt: TGCAGCGCAAGGACAGGGACGGAGACCCAGTACTTC
CDR3aa: CSARTGTETQYF
d_gene: TRBD1
abundance: few
len: 12
j_gene: TRBJ2-5
v_gene: TRBV29-1

CDR3nt: TGTGCCAGCAGCTTAGGGGCTTTCCTCTCTGGGGCCAACGTCCTGACTTTC
CDR3aa: CASSLGAFLSGANVLTF
d_gene: .
abundance: .
len: 17
j_gene: TRBJ2-6
v_gene: TRBV7-9

CDR3nt: TGCGCCAGCACTCTGAGCGGGAGCCAAGAGACCCAGTACTTC
CDR3aa: CASTLSGSQETQYF
d_gene: TRBD2
abundance: .
len: 14
j_gene: TRBJ2-5
v_gene: TRBV5-1

CDR3nt: TGCGCCAGCAGCTTGGATTTGGGGCCAGCAGATACGCAGTATTTT
CDR3aa: CASSLDLGPADTQYF
d_gene: .
abundance: .
len: 15
j_gene: TRBJ2-3
v_gene: TRBV5-1

CDR3nt: TGTGCCAGCAGCCAAGAGCATGTCTATGGCTACACCTTC
CDR3aa: CASSQEHVYGYTF
d_gene: .
abundance: .
len: 13
j_gene: TRBJ1-2
v_gene: TRBV14

CDR3nt: TGCAGCGCTCTTCAGCCTTACACCGGGGAGCTGTTTTTT
CDR3aa: CSALQPYTGELFF
d_gene: .
abundance: .
len: 13
j_gene: TRBJ2-2
v_gene: TRBV29-1

CDR3nt: TGTGCCAGCAGCCGGGGACTAGCGGGAGGGCCGGGAAATGAGCAGTTCTTC
CDR3aa: CASSRGLAGGPGNEQFF
d_gene: TRBD2
abundance: few
len: 17
j_gene: TRBJ2-1
v_gene: TRBV4-2

CDR3nt: TGTGCCAGTAAACCGACCGGGAGGGCCGACTACGAGCAGTACTTC
CDR3aa: CASKPTGRADYEQYF
d_gene: TRBD2
abundance: .
len: 15
j_gene: TRBJ2-7
v_gene: TRBV19

CDR3nt: TGTGCCAGCAGTGAAGGTGTAATTGGCTACACCTTC
CDR3aa: CASSEGVIGYTF
d_gene: .
abundance: few
len: 12
j_gene: TRBJ1-2
v_gene: TRBV25-1

CDR3nt: TGTGCCTGGAGCCGAGGGGTAGCGGGAGTGTACGAGCAGTACTTC
CDR3aa: CAWSRGVAGVYEQYF
d_gene: TRBD2
abundance: .
len: 15
j_gene: TRBJ2-7
v_gene: TRBV30

CDR3nt: TGCGCCAGCAGCCAAGCCGACAGGGCCTCTGGAAACACCATATATTTT
CDR3aa: CASSQADRASGNTIYF
d_gene: TRBD1
abundance: .
len: 16
j_gene: TRBJ1-3
v_gene: TRBV4-1

CDR3nt: TGCGCCAGCAGCTCGACAAGAAATTCTAACTATGGCTACACCTTC
CDR3aa: CASSSTRNSNYGYTF
d_gene: .
abundance: .
len: 15
j_gene: TRBJ1-2
v_gene: TRBV5-1

CDR3nt: TGCAGCGTTGACGGACAGGCCTATGGCTACACCTTC
CDR3aa: CSVDGQAYGYTF
d_gene: TRBD1
abundance: .
len: 12
j_gene: TRBJ1-2
v_gene: TRBV29-1

CDR3nt: TGTGCCTGGGGGGGAAGGGCCAGGGTTTACGAGCAGTACTTC
CDR3aa: CAWGGRARVYEQYF
d_gene: .
abundance: .
len: 14
j_gene: TRBJ2-7
v_gene: TRBV30

CDR3nt: TGTGCCAGCAGCGACAGAACCTACATTCAGTACTTC
CDR3aa: CASSDRTYIQYF
d_gene: .
abundance: .
len: 12
j_gene: TRBJ2-4
v_gene: TRBV6-5

CDR3nt: TGTGCCAGCAGCTACCAATCTACCGAGCAGTACTTC
CDR3aa: CASSYQSTEQYF
d_gene: .
abundance: few
len: 12
j_gene: TRBJ2-7
v_gene: TRBV7-2

CDR3nt: TGCAGCGTGGGGGATATGAACAATGAGCAGTTCTTC
CDR3aa: CSVGDMNNEQFF
d_gene: .
abundance: .
len: 12
j_gene: TRBJ2-1
v_gene: TRBV29-1

CDR3nt: TGCGCCAGCAGCGAGGACTCTGGAAACACCATATATTTT
CDR3aa: CASSEDSGNTIYF
d_gene: .
abundance: few
len: 13
j_gene: TRBJ1-3
v_gene: TRBV5-1

CDR3nt: TGTGCCTGGAGCAACAGGGTGGGAGTAAGCTCCTACGAGCAGTACTTC
CDR3aa: CAWSNRVGVSSYEQYF
d_gene: .
abundance: .
len: 16
j_gene: TRBJ2-7
v_gene: TRBV30

CDR3nt: TGTGCCTGGAACGTAGCCGGGGCACATGAGCAGTTCTTC
CDR3aa: CAWNVAGAHEQFF
d_gene: .
abundance: few
len: 13
j_gene: TRBJ2-1
v_gene: TRBV30

CDR3nt: TGCAGCGTTGAGGAGGGAGCCTACGAGCAGTACTTC
CDR3aa: CSVEEGAYEQYF
d_gene: .
abundance: .
len: 12
j_gene: TRBJ2-7
v_gene: TRBV29-1

CDR3nt: TGTGCCAGCAGCTTTAGCGGGGTCGAGCAGTACTTC
CDR3aa: CASSFSGVEQYF
d_gene: TRBD2
abundance: .
len: 12
j_gene: TRBJ2-7
v_gene: TRBV7-9

CDR3nt: TGCGCCAGCAGCCAAGATACAGCTTTTAGCTCCTACAATGAGCAGTTCTTC
CDR3aa: CASSQDTAFSSYNEQFF
d_gene: .
abundance: few
len: 17
j_gene: TRBJ2-1
v_gene: TRBV4-3

CDR3nt: TGTGCCAGCAGTCCTACAGGTTACTCTGAAGCTTTCTTT
CDR3aa: CASSPTGYSEAFF
d_gene: .
abundance: .
len: 13
j_gene: TRBJ1-1
v_gene: TRBV5-4

CDR3nt: TGTGCCAGCAGCCGAGGTGAGGGAACCTATGGCTACACCTTC
CDR3aa: CASSRGEGTYGYTF
d_gene: .
abundance: .
len: 14
j_gene: TRBJ1-2
v_gene: TRBV11-2

CDR3nt: TGTGCCAGCAGTTTCTCGGCAGGGAGCCGCGAGCAGTACTTC
CDR3aa: CASSFSAGSREQYF
d_gene: .
abundance: .
len: 14
j_gene: TRBJ2-7
v_gene: TRBV27

CDR3nt: TGTGCCAGCAGCGTATCCACTAATGAGCAGTTCTTC
CDR3aa: CASSVSTNEQFF
d_gene: .
abundance: few
len: 12
j_gene: TRBJ2-1
v_gene: TRBV9

CDR3nt: TGTGCCAGTAGTATAAGGGCGGGCTTCCAAGAGACCCAGTACTTC
CDR3aa: CASSIRAGFQETQYF
d_gene: .
abundance: .
len: 15
j_gene: TRBJ2-5
v_gene: TRBV19

CDR3nt: TGTGCCAGCAGTAAAGACATATCTGGGGCCAACGTCCTGACTTTC
CDR3aa: CASSKDISGANVLTF
d_gene: .
abundance: .
len: 15
j_gene: TRBJ2-6
v_gene: TRBV5-4

CDR3nt: TGTGCCAGCAGCTTCCTCAGTGGGGCTGGAAACACCATATATTTT
CDR3aa: CASSFLSGAGNTIYF
d_gene: .
abundance: many
len: 15
j_gene: TRBJ1-3
v_gene: TRBV7-2

CDR3nt: TGTGCCACCAGCACCCAGGGAGGTCAGCCCCAGCATTTT
CDR3aa: CATSTQGGQPQHF
d_gene: .
abundance: .
len: 13
j_gene: TRBJ1-5
v_gene: TRBV15

CDR3nt: TGTGCCAGCAAAGGGTCACTAGAGACCCAGTACTTC
CDR3aa: CASKGSLETQYF
d_gene: .
abundance: .
len: 12
j_gene: TRBJ2-5
v_gene: TRBV2

CDR3nt: TGTGCCAGCAGCTTAGGTTTTGGCAGTCAAAACATTCAGTACTTC
CDR3aa: CASSLGFGSQNIQYF
d_gene: .
abundance: .
len: 15
j_gene: TRBJ2-4
v_gene: TRBV7-2

CDR3nt: TGTGCCAGCAGCGGCTTTCCGTACCAAGAGACCCAGTACTTC
CDR3aa: CASSGFPYQETQYF
d_gene: .
abundance: .
len: 14
j_gene: TRBJ2-5
v_gene: TRBV11-2

CDR3nt: TGTGCCAGCATGTCCCGCGGCACTGAAGCTTTCTTT
CDR3aa: CASMSRGTEAFF
d_gene: .
abundance: .
len: 12
j_gene: TRBJ1-1
v_gene: TRBV6-1

CDR3nt: TGCGCCAGCAGCCAAGATGGACGTAAGGGATACAATGAGCAGTTCTTC
CDR3aa: CASSQDGRKGYNEQFF
d_gene: .
abundance: .
len: 16
j_gene: TRBJ2-1
v_gene: TRBV4-1

CDR3nt: TGTGCCAGCAGCGGTCGGGACAGGGGCCTTGGCAATGAGCAGTTCTTC
CDR3aa: CASSGRDRGLGNEQFF
d_gene: TRBD1
abundance: .
len: 16
j_gene: TRBJ2-1
v_gene: TRBV7-2

CDR3nt: TGTGCCAGTGGATGGACTACCAACTCCAATGAGCAGTTCTTC
CDR3aa: CASGWTTNSNEQFF
d_gene: .
abundance: .
len: 14
j_gene: TRBJ2-1
v_gene: TRBV19

CDR3nt: TGTGCCACCAGCAGAGAGAGGAGTACTGGAAACACCATATATTTT
CDR3aa: CATSRERSTGNTIYF
d_gene: .
abundance: .
len: 15
j_gene: TRBJ1-3
v_gene: TRBV15

CDR3nt: TGTGCCACCAGCAGTACGGGGAGTTCGGAGACCCAGTACTTC
CDR3aa: CATSSTGSSETQYF
d_gene: .
abundance: .
len: 14
j_gene: TRBJ2-5
v_gene: TRBV15

CDR3nt: TGTGCCAGCTCACCACGGAGGCCCGCGAACACCGGGGAGCTGTTTTTT
CDR3aa: CASSPRRPANTGELFF
d_gene: .
abundance: few
len: 16
j_gene: TRBJ2-2
v_gene: TRBV18

CDR3nt: TGTGCCAGCAATCCGCTAGCGGGAGTCATCAATGAGCAGTTCTTC
CDR3aa: CASNPLAGVINEQFF
d_gene: TRBD2
abundance: few
len: 15
j_gene: TRBJ2-1
v_gene: TRBV6-5

CDR3nt: TGTGCCAGCAGCTTCGGGGCTAGCGGGAGCTACGAGCAGTACTTC
CDR3aa: CASSFGASGSYEQYF
d_gene: TRBD2
abundance: .
len: 15
j_gene: TRBJ2-7
v_gene: TRBV5-6

CDR3nt: TGTGCCTGGACTGGACTAGACGAGCAGTTCTTC
CDR3aa: CAWTGLDEQFF
d_gene: TRBD2
abundance: .
len: 11
j_gene: TRBJ2-1
v_gene: TRBV30

CDR3nt: TGTGCCAGCAGCCACCGGACAGGGTCCCCCCAAGAGACCCAGTACTTC
CDR3aa: CASSHRTGSPQETQYF
d_gene: TRBD1
abundance: few
len: 16
j_gene: TRBJ2-5
v_gene: TRBV13

CDR3nt: TGCGCCAGCAGCCCCGGTCCGCGACAGACCTCTGGGGCCAACGTCCTGACTTTC
CDR3aa: CASSPGPRQTSGANVLTF
d_gene: .
abundance: .
len: 18
j_gene: TRBJ2-6
v_gene: TRBV4-1

CDR3nt: TGTGCCAGCAGCGGGGTATTAGGCGAAAAACTGTTTTTT
CDR3aa: CASSGVLGEKLFF
d_gene: .
abundance: .
len: 13
j_gene: TRBJ1-4
v_gene: TRBV27

CDR3nt: TGTGCCAGCAGCTTGGACAGGGCAAGCTATGGCTACACCTTC
CDR3aa: CASSLDRASYGYTF
d_gene: .
abundance: .
len: 14
j_gene: TRBJ1-2
v_gene: TRBV5-5

CDR3nt: TGCGCCAGCAGGGACCTCGGGGAGCTGTTTTTT
CDR3aa: CASRDLGELFF
d_gene: .
abundance: .
len: 11
j_gene: TRBJ2-2
v_gene: TRBV10-2